The 8 T cell receptor beta chains given below trace back to one sample, sequenced in a study of cytomegalovirus exposure and HLA in healthy donors. Profiled with immunoSEQ multiplex PCR; TCRdb holds only in-frame clones, not every one. The table has about 120,000 clones, roughly 88% seen once. Sequencing input: PBMCs. The source of these receptors is a woman between 18 and 30 years old in good health and CMV-seropositive.

The rearrangement links TRBV5-6 to TRBJ1-2; D unresolved. Germline V CDR1 and CDR2: SGHDT, YYEEEE. V lost 4 bases and J 6 bases, leaving 7 bases between the germline ends. The CDR3 runs to 11 residues. CDR3 loop: CASSTGDGYTF. The CDR3 nucleotides are TGTGCCAGCAGCACGGGTGATGGCTACACCTTC.

The CDR3 protein is CASSQVAGGETQYF. CDR3 nucleotides: TGCGCCAGCAGCCAAGTCGCCGGGGGGGAGACCCAGTACTTC. V gene TRBV4-1 combines with J gene TRBJ2-5, with 7 bases that match TRBD2. The CDR3 is 14 residues long. V shed 1 base, J shed 5 bases, and the junction held 4 bases outside the gene matches. Germline CDR1 reads MGHRA; CDR2 reads YSYEKL.

V gene TRBV19 combines with J gene TRBJ1-2; D gene ambiguous. V lost 5 bases, J lost 4 bases, and 14 bases lay in between. The CDR3 length is 14 residues. The V gene's germline CDR1 is LNHDA and CDR2 SQIVND (reference sequence). DNA of the CDR3: TGTGCCAGTAGTCCCACTGCGAACCCCTATGGCTACACCTTC. The encoded protein is CASSPTANPYGYTF.

This chain uses TRBV19 with TRBJ2-7, with 7 bases that match TRBD1. This CDR3 comprises 15 residues. Germline CDR1 reads LNHDA; CDR2 reads SQIVND (reference sequence). V lost 6 bases to trimming and J lost 3 bases; unmatched junction nucleotides: 11. The CDR3 DNA is TGTGCCAGTAGCTCACGGGCAGGGGGTATCTACGAGCAGTACTTC. Amino acids: CASSSRAGGIYEQYF. The full variable domain, with the rest looked up from reference TRBV19 and TRBJ2-7, is DGGITQSPKYLFRKEGQNVTLSCEQNLNHDAMYWYRQDPGQGLRLIYYSQIVNDFQKGDIAEGYSVSREKKESFPLTVTSAQKNPTAFYLCASSSRAGGIYEQYFGPGTRLTVT.

This chain uses TRBV7-9 with TRBJ1-1; 8 bases match TRBD1. The ends lost 6 bases at V and 4 bases at J; junction bases unmatched: 13. The CDR3 runs 16 residues. From germline, CDR1 is SEHNR and CDR2 FQNEAQ (reference sequence). Written as DNA, the CDR3 is TGTGCCAGCAGACCCCCCATCAGGGGGCGGGTCACTGAAGCTTTCTTT. This translates into CASRPPIRGRVTEAFF.

This sequence joins TRBV7-3 and TRBJ2-1; D perhaps matches TRBD2 (6 bases). Trimming removed 1 base at V and 9 bases at J, with 13 bases between. The CDR3 is made up of 14 amino acids. Germline V lookup: CDR1 SGHTA, CDR2 FQGTGA. CDR3 DNA: TGTGCCAGCAGCTTAAGTCTCTTGGGGGGTGAGCAGTTCTTC. The encoded protein is CASSLSLLGGEQFF.

CDR3 in DNA: TGTGCCAGCAGCCCTGGGACCAGCGGGGTGGAAGATACGCAGTATTTT. It yields the protein CASSPGTSGVEDTQYF. The V gene is TRBV5-4, the J gene TRBJ2-3; 7 positions match TRBD2. The CDR3 is 16 amino acids. The J segment lost 5 bases and the V segment lost 4 bases, leaving 13 bases of the junction unmatched. The V gene's germline CDR1 is SGHNT and CDR2 YYREEE (reference sequence). The full variable domain, in which reference TRBV5-4 and TRBJ2-3 provide the parts outside the CDR3, is ETGVTQSPTHLIKTRGQQVTLRCSSQSGHNTVSWYQQALGQGPQFIFQYYREEENGRGNFPPRFSGLQFPNYSSELNVNALELDDSALYLCASSPGTSGVEDTQYFGPGTRLTVL.

The rearrangement joins TRBV7-8 to TRBJ1-1; weak D call: TRBD1 (6 bases). Germline CDR1 is SGHVS and CDR2 is FQNEAQ. CDR3 size: 18 residues. V was shortened by 1 base and J by 1 base, with 19 bases between the two germline ends. CDR3 in amino acids: CASSLGGYRERSNTEAFF. The CDR3 DNA follows: TGTGCCAGCAGCTTAGGAGGGTACAGGGAAAGGTCGAACACTGAAGCTTTCTTT.